A single sample gave rise to the 26 T cell receptor beta chains below, sequenced in a study of post-analysis software for immune sequencing data (dated by TCRdb to 2013 to 2016). Library preparation was by PCR. Sequenced using an Illumina HiSeq 2500. To reduce PCR and sequencing biases, unique molecular identifiers were incorporated into the TCR beta cDNA libraries. The public reads were quality trimmed at Q25 with fastp and then assembled into clones with MiXCR by TCRdb, keeping productive beta chains. Each entry is one CDR3 protein sequence, shown with its most common DNA and genes. This sample holds approximately 730,000 distinct CDR3 sequences; 30% were observed only once. 0.55% to 0.65% of the sample belongs to the ten largest clones. Which antigens these TCRs recognize remains unknown. What the study reported, not specific to this receptor: Significantly higher frequencies in patients than in controls were found for roughly 5 TRBV segments, including TRBV5-6, TRBV5-1 and TRBV20-1.

The sample comprised blood. These receptor sequences come from a girl aged 10-17 years with multiple sclerosis.

This chain links TRBV7-9 with TRBJ1-4, with 8 positions matching TRBD1. Germline V gene sequence: CDR1 SEHNR, CDR2 FQNEAQ (reference sequence). The CDR3 totals 15 residues. After removal of 4 bases from V and 7 bases from J, the junction contained 8 bases not matched to a gene. CDR3 sequence (DNA): TGTGCCAGCAGCTCGCAGGACAGGGAGGTTGAAAAACTGTTTTTT. Translating gives CASSSQDREVEKLFF.

This clonotype was seen a few times. The rearrangement uses TRBV12-3 or TRBV12-4 and TRBJ1-1, with TRBD1 matching 8 bases. This CDR3 is 15 amino acids long. J gave up 1 base and V 5 bases, and 6 bases lay outside the gene matches. CDR3 coding DNA: TGTGCCAGCAGTCTAACCGACAGGGGGAACACTGAAGCTTTCTTT. Its protein is CASSLTDRGNTEAFF.

V usage is TRBV24-1 and J usage is TRBJ2-1; no clear D gene. Between the trimmed V and J ends, which lost 8 bases and 9 bases, there was a span of 13 bases. This CDR3 has 12 amino acids. The germline CDR1 and CDR2 sequences are KGHDR and SFDVKD. CDR3 nucleotides: TGTGCCACCATTAACCGGGTGGGTGAGCAGTTCTTC. As protein: CATINRVGEQFF.

V is TRBV19 and J is TRBJ1-2; a possible D gene is TRBD1 (6 bases). V gave up 9 bases and J gave up 2 bases, with 19 bases separating them. CDR3 length: 15 amino acids. Germline loops: CDR1 LNHDA, CDR2 SQIVND (reference sequence). The CDR3 DNA sequence: TGTGCCAGCCGAGGCCGGGACAACCTAAACTATGGCTACACCTTC. Its translation is CASRGRDNLNYGYTF.

The chain is built from TRBV5-1 and TRBJ2-5, with 8 bases identical to TRBD2. This CDR3 spans 21 amino acids. Germline assignment: CDR1 SGHRS and CDR2 YFSETQ. Losses at the gene ends were 0 bases for V and 1 base for J; bases not matched to a gene: 20. The CDR3 loop is CASSLEAGLSTRGGFQETQYF. The CDR3 region has the DNA TGCGCCAGCAGCTTGGAGGCCGGTTTATCGACCCGGGGGGGGTTCCAAGAGACCCAGTACTTC.

V and J are TRBV6-5 and TRBJ2-7; TRBD1 is a possible D gene (6 bases). V dropped 7 bases and J dropped 5 bases, with 21 bases sitting between them. Germline lookup yields CDR1 MNHEY and CDR2 SVGAGI. The CDR3 has 15 amino acids. The DNA for the CDR3 is TGTGCCAGCATTAGGTTGGGGGCAGCGGACAACGAGCAGTACTTC. Translated, it gives CASIRLGAADNEQYF.

The rearrangement uses TRBV3-1 and TRBJ2-3; TRBD2 agrees at 8 bases. The CDR3 extends over 15 amino acids. Germline values: CDR1 LGHDT, CDR2 YNNKEL (reference sequence). Unmatched junction bases numbered 6, after V lost 4 bases and J lost 3 bases. The CDR3 sequence: CASSPLRGATDTQYF. DNA of the CDR3: TGTGCCAGCAGCCCCCTGCGGGGGGCGACAGATACGCAGTATTTT.

A few counts support this clonotype. The rearrangement links TRBV12-3 or TRBV12-4 to TRBJ1-6; unclear D gene. The CDR3 is made up of 17 amino acids. Trimming pared 6 bases from V and 0 bases from J, leaving 15 bases between. CDR3 nucleotides: TGTGCCAGCAGCCGCACTATGAGAAGCTCCTATAATTCACCCCTCCACTTT. This sequence encodes CASSRTMRSSYNSPLHF.

J is TRBJ2-7 and V is TRBV5-1; 8 bases agree with TRBD1. The CDR3 covers 15 residues. After removal of 4 bases from V and 0 bases from J, the junction contained 6 bases not matched to a gene. CDR1 is SGHRS and CDR2 is YFSETQ in the germline V gene. The CDR3 DNA is TGCGCCAGCAGCCCATGGACAGGGAGCTCCTACGAGCAGTACTTC. It is translated as CASSPWTGSSYEQYF.

This clonotype was counted a few times. This chain connects TRBV20-1 to TRBJ2-7, with 11 positions matching TRBD2. Germline CDR1 DFQATT, CDR2 SNEGSKA (reference sequence). V gave up 2 bases and J gave up 2 bases; unmatched junction bases: 2. This CDR3 region has 14 residues. The CDR3 DNA follows: TGCAGTGCTAGAATAGCGGGAGGGCCCTACGAGCAGTACTTC. Protein sequence: CSARIAGGPYEQYF.

This clonotype has only a few counts. The chain has TRBV5-1 and TRBJ1-1, with D maybe TRBD1 (6 bases). V was shortened by 2 bases and J by 2 bases, with 16 bases between the two germline ends. The CDR3 has 16 amino acids. Looked up from germline, CDR1 is SGHRS and CDR2 is YFSETQ. In DNA form, the CDR3 reads TGCGCCAGCAGCTTACGCTCGACAGGCCCTAACACTGAAGCTTTCTTT. Residues: CASSLRSTGPNTEAFF.

There are a few counts of this clonotype. The J gene is TRBJ2-6, the V gene TRBV7-8; 10 positions match TRBD1. The trim removed 4 bases at V and 2 bases at J, leaving 11 bases unmatched. Per the germline V gene, CDR1 is SGHVS and CDR2 is FQNEAQ. The CDR3 loop spans 19 amino acids. Here the CDR3 DNA reads TGTGCCAGCAGCTCCCGACAGGGGGCTTTGTCGGCTGGGGCCAACGTCCTGACTTTC. This codes for CASSSRQGALSAGANVLTF.

This chain connects TRBV25-1 to TRBJ1-2; D is undetermined. The germline V gene has CDR1 MGHDK and CDR2 SYGVNS. The ends were cut back, 4 bases at V and 3 bases at J, with 18 bases in the middle. This CDR3 comprises 16 residues. As DNA, the CDR3 is TGTGCCAGCAGTGCCCTTTTTGAGGAGACTTACTATGGCTACACCTTC. Its protein is CASSALFEETYYGYTF.

This clonotype was detected only a few times. The chain has TRBV20-1 and TRBJ2-1, with a weak D call TRBD2 (6 bases). V shed 5 bases and J shed 7 bases, with 9 bases lying between them. The CDR3 is 11 amino acids. The germline V gene has CDR1 DFQATT and CDR2 SNEGSKA (reference sequence). This chain's CDR3 is CSAHRGNEQFF. In DNA, the CDR3 is TGCAGTGCTCATCGGGGGAATGAGCAGTTCTTC.

The rearrangement uses TRBV25-1 and TRBJ2-7; D ambiguous. This CDR3 has 13 residues. The V and J ends lost 3 bases and 4 bases respectively, with 10 bases between them. Germline lookup yields CDR1 MGHDK and CDR2 SYGVNS. Here the CDR3 DNA reads TGTGCCAGCAGTGACGCAGGACGATACGAGCAGTACTTC. It translates to CASSDAGRYEQYF.

The chain recombines TRBV7-2 with TRBJ2-2; 12 bases map to TRBD2. V lost 5 bases to trimming and J lost 6 bases; unmatched junction nucleotides: 4. The CDR3 sequence is 15 residues long. The germline gives CDR1 SGHTA, CDR2 FQGNSA. In DNA, the CDR3 is TGTGCCAGCAGCCCGGGACTAGCGGGTTCCGGGGAGCTGTTTTTT. It yields the protein CASSPGLAGSGELFF.

V gene TRBV7-2 combines with J gene TRBJ2-1; TRBD1 matches at 9 bases. After removal of 0 bases from V and 0 bases from J, the junction contained 6 bases not matched to a gene. The CDR3 is made up of 18 amino acids. The germline CDR1 and CDR2 sequences are SGHTA and FQGNSA. In DNA form, the CDR3 reads TGTGCCAGCAGCTTAGCCAGTTCGGGACAGGGCTCCTACAATGAGCAGTTCTTC. Its protein product is CASSLASSGQGSYNEQFF.

In its sample, this clonotype was seen a few times. The rearrangement joins TRBV28 to TRBJ2-7; D unclear. Per the germline V gene, CDR1 is MDHEN and CDR2 is SYDVKM. V was trimmed by 5 bases and J by 3 bases, leaving 14 bases between them. CDR3 length: 14 residues. CDR3 sequence: CASSIRARLYEQYF. CDR3 DNA sequence: TGTGCCAGCAGTATTAGGGCGCGCCTCTACGAGCAGTACTTC.

J is TRBJ2-1 and V is TRBV20-1; D unclear. Trimming shortened V by 6 bases and J by 4 bases, and 13 bases separated the two germline ends. The CDR3 is made up of 13 amino acids. CDR1 DFQATT and CDR2 SNEGSKA come from the germline V gene (reference sequence). CDR3 sequence: CSARSSIYNEQFF. As DNA, the CDR3 is TGCAGTGCAAGGAGCTCGATTTACAATGAGCAGTTCTTC.

This clonotype was detected a few times. The chain combines TRBV5-1 with TRBJ1-2, with D tentatively TRBD1 (5 bases). Per the germline V gene, CDR1 is SGHRS and CDR2 is YFSETQ. CDR3 length: 15 amino acids. V was cut by 4 bases and J by 8 bases, with 21 bases left in between. The CDR3 is CASSPVGVSIGGYTF. Here the CDR3 DNA reads TGCGCCAGCAGCCCTGTAGGGGTGTCGATAGGCGGCTACACCTTC.

The sample holds a few counts of this clonotype. The V gene is TRBV7-2, the J gene TRBJ2-5; a weak D match, TRBD2 (5 bases). V lost 0 bases, J lost 3 bases, and 11 bases lay in between. This CDR3 contains 15 residues. Germline CDR1 SGHTA, CDR2 FQGNSA. CDR3 amino acids: CASSLAGSQKETQYF. For the CDR3, the DNA is TGTGCCAGCAGCTTAGCAGGGAGTCAAAAAGAGACCCAGTACTTC.

V is TRBV5-6 and J is TRBJ2-7; D uncertain. Looked up from germline, CDR1 is SGHDT and CDR2 is YYEEEE. The CDR3 totals 14 residues. V dropped 0 bases and J dropped 6 bases, with 13 bases sitting between them. The CDR3 sequence: CASSLAKGRFEQYV. Written as DNA, the CDR3 is TGTGCCAGCAGCTTGGCGAAGGGTCGCTTCGAGCAGTACGTC.

The chain links TRBV9 to TRBJ1-4; 7 nucleotides line up with TRBD1. After removal of 4 bases from V and 0 bases from J, the junction contained 18 bases not matched to a gene. Looked up from germline, CDR1 is SGDLS and CDR2 is YYNGEE. The CDR3 totals 20 residues. The CDR3 protein is CASSIFSGGQLNATNEKLFF. The DNA of the CDR3 is TGTGCCAGCAGCATATTTTCCGGGGGACAGCTAAATGCAACTAATGAAAAACTGTTTTTT. Based on the CDR3 plus reference TRBV9 and TRBJ1-4, the full variable domain is DSGVTQTPKHLITATGQRVTLRCSPRSGDLSVYWYQQSLDQGLQFLIQYYNGEERAKGNILERFSAQQFPDLHSELNLSSLELGDSALYFCASSIFSGGQLNATNEKLFFGSGTQLSVL.

This chain joins TRBV5-5 and TRBJ2-7; 14 bases match TRBD2. Germline CDR1 reads SGHKS; CDR2 reads YYEKEE (reference sequence). V shed 1 base and J 1 base; nucleotides not matched to a gene: 7. The CDR3 consists of 18 residues. Written as DNA, the CDR3 is TGTGCCAGCAGCTTGTTTGGGACTAGCGGGAGTTTATCCTACGAGCAGTACTTC. This codes for CASSLFGTSGSLSYEQYF.

This clonotype has more than one count but fewer than ten. The rearrangement links TRBV24-1 to TRBJ2-1; D is perhaps TRBD2 (6 bases). From germline, CDR1 is KGHDR and CDR2 SFDVKD. V lost 9 bases and J lost 9, with 11 bases in between. CDR3 length: 11 residues. The DNA for the CDR3 is TGTGCCACCGGAGGGGTGACTGAGCAGTTCTTC. It specifies CATGGVTEQFF.

This clonotype has a handful of counts. The chain combines TRBV7-2 with TRBJ1-1, with 8 bases aligning to TRBD1. This CDR3 has 14 amino acids. Germline CDR1 and CDR2: SGHTA and FQGNSA. V was pared by 5 bases and J by 4 bases, with 6 bases of the junction left unmatched. CDR3 residues: CASSLSRGRTEAFF. In nucleotides, the CDR3 is TGTGCCAGCAGCCTGAGCAGGGGGCGCACTGAAGCTTTCTTT.